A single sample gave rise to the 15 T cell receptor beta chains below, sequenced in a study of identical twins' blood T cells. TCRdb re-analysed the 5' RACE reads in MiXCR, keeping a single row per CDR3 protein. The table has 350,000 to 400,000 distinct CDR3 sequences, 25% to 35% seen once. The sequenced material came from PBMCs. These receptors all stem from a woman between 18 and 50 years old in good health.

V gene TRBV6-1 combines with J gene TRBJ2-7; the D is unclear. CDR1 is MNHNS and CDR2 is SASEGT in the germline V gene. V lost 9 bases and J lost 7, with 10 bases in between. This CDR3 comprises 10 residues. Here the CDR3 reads CASSDGEQYF. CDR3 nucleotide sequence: TGTGCCAGTTCGGACGGTGAGCAGTACTTC.

CDR3 sequence: CASSLVVGSNYGYTF. The CDR3 bases are TGTGCCAGCAGCTTAGTGGTAGGGTCTAACTATGGCTACACCTTC. The chain joins TRBV7-2 to TRBJ1-2; D gene unclear. The V end lost 1 base, the J end lost 0 bases, and 9 bases lay between the germline ends. Germline V CDR1 and CDR2: SGHTA, FQGNSA. CDR3 length: 15 residues.

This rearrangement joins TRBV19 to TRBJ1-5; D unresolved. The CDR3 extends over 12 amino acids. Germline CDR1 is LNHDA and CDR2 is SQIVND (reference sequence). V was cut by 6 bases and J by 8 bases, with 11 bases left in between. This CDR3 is CASRRIGEPQHF. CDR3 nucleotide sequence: TGTGCCAGTAGACGGATTGGGGAGCCCCAGCATTTT.

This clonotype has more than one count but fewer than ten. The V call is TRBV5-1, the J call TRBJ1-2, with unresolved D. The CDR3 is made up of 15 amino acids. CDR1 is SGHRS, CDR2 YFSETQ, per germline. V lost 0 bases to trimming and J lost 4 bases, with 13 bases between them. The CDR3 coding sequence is TGCGCCAGCAGCTTGGGAAGGCGGAATCTCTATGGCTACACCTTC. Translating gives CASSLGRRNLYGYTF.

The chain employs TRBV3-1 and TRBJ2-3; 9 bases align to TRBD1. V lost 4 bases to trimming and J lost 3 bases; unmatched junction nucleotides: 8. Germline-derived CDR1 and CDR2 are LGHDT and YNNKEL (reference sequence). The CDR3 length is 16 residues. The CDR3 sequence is CASSRGQGIGTDTQYF. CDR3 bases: TGTGCCAGCAGCCGAGGACAGGGGATTGGGACAGATACGCAGTATTTT.

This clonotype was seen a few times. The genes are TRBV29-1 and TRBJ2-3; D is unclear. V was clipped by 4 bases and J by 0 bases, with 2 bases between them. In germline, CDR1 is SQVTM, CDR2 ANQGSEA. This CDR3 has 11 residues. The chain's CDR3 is CSVASTDTQYF. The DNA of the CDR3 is TGCAGCGTTGCTAGCACAGATACGCAGTATTTT.

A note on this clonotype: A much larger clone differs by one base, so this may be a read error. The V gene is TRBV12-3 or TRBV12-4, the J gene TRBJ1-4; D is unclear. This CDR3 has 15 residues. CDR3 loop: CTSSLVGSTNEKLFF. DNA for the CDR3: TGTACCAGCAGTTTAGTTGGGAGTACTAATGAAAAACTGTTTTTT.

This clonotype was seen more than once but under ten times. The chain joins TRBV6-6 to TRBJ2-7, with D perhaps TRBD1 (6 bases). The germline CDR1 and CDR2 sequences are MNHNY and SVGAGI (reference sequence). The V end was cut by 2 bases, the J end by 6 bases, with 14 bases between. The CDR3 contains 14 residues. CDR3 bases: TGTGCCAGCAGTTACCTAACAGGGCTGGGCGAGCAGTACTTC. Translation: CASSYLTGLGEQYF.

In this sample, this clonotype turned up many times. The CDR3, as DNA: TGCAGCGTCGGCCACCGACCTTCACAGGGCATGAACACTGAAGCTTTCTTT. Translating it yields CSVGHRPSQGMNTEAFF. The J gene is TRBJ1-1, the V gene TRBV29-1; possibly TRBD1 for D (6 bases). The CDR3 totals 17 residues. Germline CDR1 reads SQVTM; CDR2 reads ANQGSEA. Trimming took 6 bases from V and 0 from J, leaving 23 bases between them.

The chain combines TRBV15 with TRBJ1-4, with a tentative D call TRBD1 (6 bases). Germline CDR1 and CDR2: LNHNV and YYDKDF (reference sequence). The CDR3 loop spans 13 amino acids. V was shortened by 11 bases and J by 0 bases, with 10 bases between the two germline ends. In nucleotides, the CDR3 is TGTGCCTCACAGGGTTCAACTAATGAAAAACTGTTTTTT. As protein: CASQGSTNEKLFF.

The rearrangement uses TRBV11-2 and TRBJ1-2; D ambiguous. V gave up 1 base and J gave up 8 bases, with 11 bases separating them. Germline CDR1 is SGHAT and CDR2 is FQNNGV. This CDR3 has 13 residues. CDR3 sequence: CASSLGQLGGYTF. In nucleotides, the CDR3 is TGTGCCAGCAGCTTAGGACAACTGGGCGGCTACACCTTC.

CDR3 nucleotide sequence: TGTGCCAGCAGCCAGGGTTGGGACTATGGCTACACCTTC. The encoded protein is CASSQGWDYGYTF. The V and J genes are TRBV3-1 and TRBJ1-2; D gene unclear. V was cut by 3 bases and J by 3 bases, with 8 bases left in between. CDR1 is LGHDT and CDR2 is YNNKEL in the germline V gene (reference sequence). The CDR3 sequence is 13 residues long.

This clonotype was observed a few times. This CDR3 reads CASSIPGGGTEAFF. The CDR3 DNA sequence: TGTGCCAGCAGCATTCCGGGGGGTGGCACTGAAGCTTTCTTT. The rearrangement uses TRBV28 and TRBJ1-1; possibly TRBD1 for D (5 bases). There are 14 residues in the CDR3. Trimming stripped 6 bases from V and 4 bases from J, with 15 bases between. Per germline, CDR1 MDHEN and CDR2 SYDVKM.

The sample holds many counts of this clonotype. This CDR3 is CASSISGQIYGYTF. The CDR3 nucleotides are TGTGCCAGTAGTATTTCGGGACAGATCTATGGCTACACCTTC. The rearrangement joins TRBV19 to TRBJ1-2; 7 bases are a match to TRBD1. Germline V lookup: CDR1 LNHDA, CDR2 SQIVND (reference sequence). The trim removed 3 bases at V and 4 bases at J, leaving 5 bases unmatched. The CDR3 covers 14 residues.

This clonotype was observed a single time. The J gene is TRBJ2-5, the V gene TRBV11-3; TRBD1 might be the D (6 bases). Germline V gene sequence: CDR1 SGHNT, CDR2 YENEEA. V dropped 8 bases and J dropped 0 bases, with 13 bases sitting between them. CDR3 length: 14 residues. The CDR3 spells CASCRTEYQETQYF. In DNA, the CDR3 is TGTGCCAGCTGTCGGACAGAATACCAAGAGACCCAGTACTTC.